Listed below are T cell receptor beta chains from one sample, sequenced in a study of T cell repertoires in cytomegalovirus infection. These receptors have no identified antigens. TCRdb called the reads again in MiXCR, with one record for every CDR3 protein. The sample has some 310,000 distinct CDR3 sequences, more than 20% seen once. The sequenced sample was cultured PBMCs, obtained from culture after CMV antigen stimulation. These receptors originate from a human donor in good health (CMV status not recorded). Some clones in this sample may be carry-over from other donors' samples. CDR3s include the opening cysteine and the closing phenylalanine or tryptophan. The D gene is left open where the match is weak. The size entry is marked missing in some rows and otherwise reads once, few, many or a size class.

D: TRBD2
V: TRBV3-1
size: -
J: TRBJ2-3
DNA: TGTGCCAGCAGCGAGGGACTAGCGGGAGCAACAGATACGCAGTATTTT
CDR3: CASSEGLAGATDTQYF

D: TRBD2
V: TRBV7-9
size: few
J: TRBJ2-1
DNA: TGTGCCAGCAGCTTAGGGGAGTATGGGCTAGCGGGAGGATCCTACAATGAGCAGTTCTTC
CDR3: CASSLGEYGLAGGSYNEQFF

D: -
V: TRBV4-1
size: -
J: TRBJ2-1
DNA: TGCGCCAGCAGCCAAGATGCCCGCGGGCGTGAGCAGTTCTTC
CDR3: CASSQDARGREQFF

D: -
V: TRBV24-1
size: few
J: TRBJ2-5
DNA: TGTGCCACCAGTGAGCCAGGGAGGGAGACCCAGTACTTC
CDR3: CATSEPGRETQYF

D: TRBD1
V: TRBV4-3
size: few
J: TRBJ1-4
DNA: TGCGCCAGCAGCCCGTACCAAGTAAAACAGGGGTATTGGGAAAAACTGTTTTTT
CDR3: CASSPYQVKQGYWEKLFF

D: TRBD2
V: TRBV7-2
size: many
J: TRBJ2-1
DNA: TGTGCCAGCAGCTTAGTGGCTAGCGGATTCCTCGGTGAGCAGTTCTTC
CDR3: CASSLVASGFLGEQFF

D: -
V: TRBV18
size: -
J: TRBJ1-2
DNA: TGTGCCAGCTCACAGGGTACCGACTATGGCTACACCTTC
CDR3: CASSQGTDYGYTF

D: -
V: TRBV12-3/TRBV12-4
size: few
J: TRBJ1-1
DNA: TGTGCCAGCAGACCAGGGTTTCGGGACATGAACACTGAAGCTTTCTTT
CDR3: CASRPGFRDMNTEAFF

D: TRBD2
V: TRBV19
size: -
J: TRBJ2-3
DNA: TGTGCCAGTAGTATGGAGGCGGGAGGAGTCACAGATACGCAGTATTTT
CDR3: CASSMEAGGVTDTQYF

D: TRBD2
V: TRBV10-3
size: few
J: TRBJ2-1
DNA: TGTGCCATCAGGGCTAGCGGGAGGGCGCCGGGGGGAAATGAGCAGTTCTTC
CDR3: CAIRASGRAPGGNEQFF

D: -
V: TRBV19
size: once
J: TRBJ2-1
DNA: TGTGCCAGTAAGGGACCCCGGCGCGGGTCGGAATACAATGAGCAGTTCTTC
CDR3: CASKGPRRGSEYNEQFF

D: -
V: TRBV20-1
size: few
J: TRBJ2-2
DNA: TGCAGTGCGCGCAGGGATGGGGTCACCGGGGAGCTGTTTTTT
CDR3: CSARRDGVTGELFF

D: -
V: TRBV14
size: -
J: TRBJ2-1
DNA: TGTGCCAGCAGCCAAGACAGGGATTGGACCGGGACACGTGAGCAGTTCTTC
CDR3: CASSQDRDWTGTREQFF

D: -
V: TRBV29-1
size: -
J: TRBJ2-1
DNA: TGCAGCGTTGCCCCCCCCGAGGGAAGCTCCTACAATGAGCAGTTCTTC
CDR3: CSVAPPEGSSYNEQFF

D: TRBD1
V: TRBV19
size: -
J: TRBJ2-5
DNA: TGTGCCAGTAGTAAAATAACAGGGGGTGGAGGAGAGACCCAGTACTTC
CDR3: CASSKITGGGGETQYF

D: -
V: TRBV9
size: few
J: TRBJ2-1
DNA: TGTGCCAGCAGCGTAGGAGAGAGTCCCTACAATGAGCAGTTCTTC
CDR3: CASSVGESPYNEQFF

D: TRBD2
V: TRBV5-8
size: few
J: TRBJ2-5
DNA: TGTGCCAGCAGCTTGCGGGGGGGCCATGGGTCCCAGTACTTC
CDR3: CASSLRGGHGSQYF

D: TRBD1
V: TRBV24-1
size: -
J: TRBJ1-4
DNA: TGTGCCACCAGTGAGGGGGACAGTGGACGGGGTGCTGAAAAACTGTTTTTT
CDR3: CATSEGDSGRGAEKLFF

D: TRBD2
V: TRBV2
size: -
J: TRBJ2-5
DNA: TGTGCCAGCAGTATCCTAGCGGGAGGGCCATCCGAGACCCAGTACTTC
CDR3: CASSILAGGPSETQYF

D: TRBD1
V: TRBV7-2
size: many
J: TRBJ1-5
DNA: TGTGCCAGCAGTCCGGGACAGGGGTACCAGCCCCAGCATTTT
CDR3: CASSPGQGYQPQHF

D: TRBD1
V: TRBV12-3/TRBV12-4
size: -
J: TRBJ1-1
DNA: TGTGCCAGCAGTTTAGCGGGACAGGGGGGAACAGCTTTCTTT
CDR3: CASSLAGQGGTAFF

D: -
V: TRBV28
size: -
J: TRBJ2-7
DNA: TGTGCCAGCAGTTTCCCTTCCCTGCCTGGAGCCTACGAGCAGTACTTC
CDR3: CASSFPSLPGAYEQYF

D: -
V: TRBV7-3
size: many
J: TRBJ1-1
DNA: TGTGCCAGCAGCTTAAGACAGAACACTGAAGCTTTCTTT
CDR3: CASSLRQNTEAFF

D: -
V: TRBV10-3
size: few
J: TRBJ2-2
DNA: TGTGCCATCCGAGGGCCGGACACCGGGGAGCTGTTTTTT
CDR3: CAIRGPDTGELFF

D: TRBD1
V: TRBV19
size: -
J: TRBJ2-5
DNA: TGTGCCAGTAGTATAATGGGGACAGGAGAAGAGACCCAGTACTTC
CDR3: CASSIMGTGEETQYF

D: -
V: TRBV7-2
size: -
J: TRBJ2-1
DNA: TGTGCCAGCAGCGCCAGACACAGCCCACTCTCCTACAATGAGCAGTTCTTC
CDR3: CASSARHSPLSYNEQFF

D: TRBD2
V: TRBV6-2/TRBV6-3
size: few
J: TRBJ2-5
DNA: TGTGCCAGCAGTTGGAGCGGGGGTCTTGAGACCCAGTACTTC
CDR3: CASSWSGGLETQYF

D: -
V: TRBV4-1
size: -
J: TRBJ2-7
DNA: TGCGCCAGCAGCCAAGAACGACAGTTCGACTACGAGCAGTACTTC
CDR3: CASSQERQFDYEQYF

D: TRBD2
V: TRBV7-2
size: -
J: TRBJ2-3
DNA: TGTGCCAGCAGCCGAGCGGGAGGTAGGACAGATACGCAGTATTTT
CDR3: CASSRAGGRTDTQYF

D: TRBD2
V: TRBV4-3
size: -
J: TRBJ2-1
DNA: TGCGCCAGCAGCCAACTAGCGGGAGGGCCCTACAATGAGCAGTTCTTC
CDR3: CASSQLAGGPYNEQFF

D: -
V: TRBV28
size: -
J: TRBJ1-2
DNA: TGTGCCAGCAGAGAAAGGGGGGGCCAATCGGATGGCTACACCTTC
CDR3: CASRERGGQSDGYTF

D: TRBD1
V: TRBV19
size: -
J: TRBJ1-2
DNA: TGTGCCAGTAGTTCAGATCGGGGGACAGGAGGCTACACCTTC
CDR3: CASSSDRGTGGYTF

D: TRBD1
V: TRBV6-1
size: few
J: TRBJ2-5
DNA: TGTGCCAGCAAAGATAGACAGGGAGAGACCCAGTACTTC
CDR3: CASKDRQGETQYF

D: TRBD2
V: TRBV20-1
size: -
J: TRBJ2-1
DNA: TGCAGTGCTAGGGGGACTAGCGGGAACAATGAGCAGTTCTTC
CDR3: CSARGTSGNNEQFF

D: TRBD1
V: TRBV6-2/TRBV6-3
size: -
J: TRBJ2-1
DNA: TGTGCCAGCAGTCTACTCGTCGGACAGGGGGCCTACAATGAGCAGTTCTTC
CDR3: CASSLLVGQGAYNEQFF

D: TRBD1
V: TRBV7-3
size: many
J: TRBJ2-1
DNA: TGTGCCAGCAGCCCTGGACAGGGGTACAATGAGCAGTTCTTC
CDR3: CASSPGQGYNEQFF

D: -
V: TRBV19
size: -
J: TRBJ2-3
DNA: TGTGCCAGTAGTCTCCGGACTACCCTACAGAGCACAGATACGCAGTATTTT
CDR3: CASSLRTTLQSTDTQYF

D: -
V: TRBV7-2
size: many
J: TRBJ2-5
DNA: TGTGCCAGCAGCTACCCCGACGTACATCAAGAGACCCAGTACTTC
CDR3: CASSYPDVHQETQYF

D: TRBD2
V: TRBV24-1
size: -
J: TRBJ2-1
DNA: TGTGCCACCAGTGATTCGCCCCCGGGACTAGCTTACAATGAGCAGTTCTTC
CDR3: CATSDSPPGLAYNEQFF

D: -
V: TRBV15
size: -
J: TRBJ2-1
DNA: TGTGCCACCAGCAGAGATAAGGGACGTATACAAACTGAGCAGTTCTTC
CDR3: CATSRDKGRIQTEQFF

D: -
V: TRBV18
size: -
J: TRBJ2-7
DNA: TGTGCCAGCTCACCTATTAAGGGTGTGCACGAGCAGTACTTC
CDR3: CASSPIKGVHEQYF

D: -
V: TRBV7-8
size: many
J: TRBJ1-2
DNA: TGTGCCAGCAGCCCACGGCGGACTGATATAGGCTACACCTTC
CDR3: CASSPRRTDIGYTF

D: -
V: TRBV9
size: few
J: TRBJ1-2
DNA: TGTGCCAGCACCCCGGACAGAAATTATGGCTACACCTTC
CDR3: CASTPDRNYGYTF

D: -
V: TRBV15
size: few
J: TRBJ2-7
DNA: TGTGCCACCAGCTATGACCCAGGGAGCCCTTATGAGCAGTACTTC
CDR3: CATSYDPGSPYEQYF

D: -
V: TRBV29-1
size: -
J: TRBJ1-1
DNA: TGCAGCGTTGAAGATGGCTCAGGGTCGAACACTGAAGCTTTCTTT
CDR3: CSVEDGSGSNTEAFF

D: TRBD2
V: TRBV7-3
size: -
J: TRBJ2-1
DNA: TGTGCCAGCAGCTTAACTGGGACTAGCGGGAGGGCCGTCAATGAGCAGTTCTTC
CDR3: CASSLTGTSGRAVNEQFF

D: -
V: TRBV7-2
size: many
J: TRBJ1-2
DNA: TGTGCCAGCAGCCAAGACAGCTATTCTAACTATGGCTACACCTTC
CDR3: CASSQDSYSNYGYTF

D: -
V: TRBV12-3/TRBV12-4
size: -
J: TRBJ2-4
DNA: TGTGCCAGCAGTCCCGCCCGGGGTCGTGGAAACATTCAGTACTTC
CDR3: CASSPARGRGNIQYF

D: -
V: TRBV20-1
size: -
J: TRBJ2-5
DNA: TGCAGTGCTAGAGATGTGGGGGGAGAAGAGACCCAGTACTTC
CDR3: CSARDVGGEETQYF

D: -
V: TRBV4-1
size: -
J: TRBJ2-7
DNA: TGCGCCAGCAGCCAGAGCGCGGGACTCGCTTCCTACGAGCAGTACTTC
CDR3: CASSQSAGLASYEQYF

D: TRBD2
V: TRBV12-5
size: many
J: TRBJ2-1
DNA: TGTGCTAGTGGTTCGAATATAGCGGGAGTCTCCTACAATGAGCAGTTCTTC
CDR3: CASGSNIAGVSYNEQFF

D: -
V: TRBV28
size: -
J: TRBJ2-7
DNA: TGTGCCAGCAGAACCGGGAGCAAATACGAGCAGTACTTC
CDR3: CASRTGSKYEQYF

D: -
V: TRBV28
size: -
J: TRBJ2-1
DNA: TGTGCCAGCAGTTTTGTTTGGGGGATCGGATCTGTAGATGAGCAGTTCTTC
CDR3: CASSFVWGIGSVDEQFF

D: -
V: TRBV5-1
size: few
J: TRBJ2-1
DNA: TGCGCCAGCAGCTTCGGCGGGATGCGCAATGAGCAGTTCTTC
CDR3: CASSFGGMRNEQFF

D: TRBD1
V: TRBV18
size: once
J: TRBJ1-2
DNA: TGTGCCAGCTCACAAAACCGGGACAGTCCCCATGGCTACACCTTC
CDR3: CASSQNRDSPHGYTF